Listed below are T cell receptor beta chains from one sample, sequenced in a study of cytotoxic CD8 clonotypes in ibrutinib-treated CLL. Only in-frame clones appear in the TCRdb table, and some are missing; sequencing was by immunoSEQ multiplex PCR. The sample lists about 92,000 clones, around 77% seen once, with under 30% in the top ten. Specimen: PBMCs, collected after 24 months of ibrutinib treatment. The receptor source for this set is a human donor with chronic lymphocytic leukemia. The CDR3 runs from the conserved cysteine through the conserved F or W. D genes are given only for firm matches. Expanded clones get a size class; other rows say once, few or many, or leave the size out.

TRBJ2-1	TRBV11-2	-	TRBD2	CASSSTTSGSLQFF	TGTGCCAGCAGCTCCACGACTAGCGGGAGCTTGCAGTTCTTC
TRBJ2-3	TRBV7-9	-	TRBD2	CAISGLAGTDTQYF	TGTGCCATTTCCGGACTAGCGGGAACAGATACGCAGTATTTT
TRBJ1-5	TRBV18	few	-	CASSQGQDQPQHF	TGTGCCAGCTCACAAGGTCAGGATCAGCCCCAGCATTTT
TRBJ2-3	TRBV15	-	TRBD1	CATSEGAGTGTHF	TGTGCCACCAGCGAGGGGGCCGGGACAGGCACACATTTT
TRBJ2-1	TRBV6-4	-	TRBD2	CASRRTSGDNEQFF	TGTGCCAGCAGAAGGACTAGCGGAGACAATGAGCAGTTCTTC
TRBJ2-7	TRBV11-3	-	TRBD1	CASSSSTGGEQYF	TGTGCCAGCAGTTCATCTACAGGGGGCGAGCAGTACTTC
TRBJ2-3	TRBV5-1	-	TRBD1	CASSMGQGSTDTQYF	TGCGCCAGCAGTATGGGACAGGGCTCCACAGATACGCAGTATTTT
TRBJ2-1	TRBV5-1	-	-	CASSRAGYNEQFF	TGCGCCAGCAGCCGGGCGGGCTACAATGAGCAGTTCTTC
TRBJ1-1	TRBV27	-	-	CASSRTGQMNTEAFF	TGTGCCAGCAGTAGGACCGGACAAATGAACACTGAAGCTTTCTTT
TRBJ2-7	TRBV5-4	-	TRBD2	CASSLSGRATEQYF	TGTGCCAGCAGCCTTAGCGGGAGGGCCACCGAGCAGTACTTC
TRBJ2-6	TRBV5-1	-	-	CASSLGQHSGANVLTF	TGCGCCAGCAGCTTGGGACAGCACTCTGGGGCCAACGTCCTGACTTTC
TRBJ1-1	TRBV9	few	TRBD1	CASSVGQGFEAFF	TGTGCCAGCAGCGTAGGACAGGGATTTGAAGCTTTCTTT
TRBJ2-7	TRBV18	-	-	CASSPGQTSYEQYF	TGTGCCAGCTCGCCTGGACAGACCTCCTACGAGCAGTACTTC
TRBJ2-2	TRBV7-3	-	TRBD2	CASSLVGLATGELFF	TGTGCCAGCAGCTTAGTGGGACTAGCCACCGGGGAGCTGTTTTTT
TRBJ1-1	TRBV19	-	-	CASSTRPSTEAFF	TGTGCCAGTAGTACCCGCCCTTCCACTGAAGCTTTCTTT
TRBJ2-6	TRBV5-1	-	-	CASSLEQAGANVLTF	TGCGCCAGCAGCTTGGAGCAGGCTGGGGCCAACGTCCTGACTTTC
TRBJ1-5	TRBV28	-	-	CASRARASQPQHF	TGTGCCAGCAGGGCACGAGCTTCTCAGCCCCAGCATTTT
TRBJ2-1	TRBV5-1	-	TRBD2	CASSYGTSGREGEQFF	TGCGCCAGCAGCTACGGGACTAGCGGGAGGGAGGGTGAGCAGTTCTTC
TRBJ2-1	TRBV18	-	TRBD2	CASSLVAGGYNEQFF	TGTGCCAGCTCATTAGTAGCGGGGGGGTACAATGAGCAGTTCTTC
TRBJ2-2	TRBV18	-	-	CASSPQKNTGELFF	TGTGCCAGCTCACCTCAAAAGAACACCGGGGAGCTGTTTTTT
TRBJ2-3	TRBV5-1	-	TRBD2	CASTIAGGPADTQYF	TGCGCCAGCACCATTGCGGGAGGGCCAGCAGATACGCAGTATTTT
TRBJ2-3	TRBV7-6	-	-	CASSRRGGRTDTQYF	TGTGCCAGCAGTCGCAGGGGGGGCCGCACAGATACGCAGTATTTT
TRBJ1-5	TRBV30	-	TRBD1	CAWSRGTGQVLGQPQHF	TGTGCCTGGAGCAGGGGAACGGGACAGGTCTTGGGTCAGCCCCAGCATTTT
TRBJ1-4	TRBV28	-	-	CASRRAGEKLFF	TGTGCCAGCCGTCGGGCGGGTGAAAAACTGTTTTTT
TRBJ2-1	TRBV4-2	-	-	CASSPRAGGTREVNNEQFF	TGTGCCAGCAGCCCGCGCGCAGGGGGCACGCGGGAGGTTAACAATGAGCAGTTCTTC
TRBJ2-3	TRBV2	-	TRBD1	CASRQDRGAGTDTQYF	TGTGCCAGCAGACAGGACAGGGGCGCAGGGACAGATACGCAGTATTTT
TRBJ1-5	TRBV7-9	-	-	CASSSNQDQPQHF	TGTGCCAGCAGCTCAAATCAGGATCAGCCCCAGCATTTT
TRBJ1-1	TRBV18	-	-	CASSPGLMNTEAFF	TGTGCCAGCTCACCAGGACTGATGAACACTGAAGCTTTCTTT
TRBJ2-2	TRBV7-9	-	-	CASSPTENTGELFF	TGTGCCAGCAGCCCTACAGAAAACACCGGGGAGCTGTTTTTT
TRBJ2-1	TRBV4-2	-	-	CASSQVDSNEQFF	TGTGCCAGCAGCCAAGTCGACAGCAATGAGCAGTTCTTC
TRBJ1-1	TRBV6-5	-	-	CASSYSNPGTEAFF	TGTGCCAGCAGTTACTCAAACCCGGGCACTGAAGCTTTCTTT
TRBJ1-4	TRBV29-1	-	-	CSVRSPVGEKLFF	TGCAGCGTAAGATCGCCGGTGGGTGAAAAACTGTTTTTT
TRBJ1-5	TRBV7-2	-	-	CASSPTRSNQPQHF	TGTGCCAGCAGCCCTACACGATCCAATCAGCCCCAGCATTTT
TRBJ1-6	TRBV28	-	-	CASSSPGLGNSPLHF	TGTGCCAGCAGTTCCCCGGGGTTGGGGAATTCACCCCTCCACTTT
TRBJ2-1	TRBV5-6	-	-	CASSRPRRSRYNEQFF	TGTGCCAGCAGCCGCCCGCGTCGGAGTCGGTACAATGAGCAGTTCTTC
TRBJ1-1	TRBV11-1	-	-	CASSRGRGWNTEAFF	TGTGCCAGCAGCCGTGGCAGGGGATGGAACACTGAAGCTTTCTTT
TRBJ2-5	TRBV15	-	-	CATSRAQAEGVETQYF	TGTGCCACCAGCAGAGCCCAAGCGGAGGGCGTAGAGACCCAGTACTTC
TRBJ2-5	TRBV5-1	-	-	CASSDQGKTQYF	TGCGCCAGCAGCGACCAGGGGAAGACCCAGTACTTC
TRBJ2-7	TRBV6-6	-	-	CASTSLGHEQYF	TGTGCCAGCACATCGTTGGGCCACGAGCAGTACTTC
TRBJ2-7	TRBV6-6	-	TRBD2	CASSYGGGRSSYEQYF	TGTGCCAGCAGCTACGGGGGGGGCAGGAGCTCCTACGAGCAGTACTTC
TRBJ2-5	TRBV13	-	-	CASSNMKRETQYF	TGTGCCAGCAGCAACATGAAGAGAGAGACCCAGTACTTC
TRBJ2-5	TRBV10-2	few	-	CASSESSPQYF	TGCGCCAGCAGTGAGTCAAGCCCCCAGTACTTC
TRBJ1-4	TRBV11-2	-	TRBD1	CASSEGQNNEKLFF	TGTGCCAGCAGCGAGGGACAGAATAATGAAAAACTGTTTTTT
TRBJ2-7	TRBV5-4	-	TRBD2	CASSRGLAESIEQYF	TGTGCCAGCAGCCGAGGACTAGCGGAATCAATCGAGCAGTACTTC
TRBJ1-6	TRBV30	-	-	CAWSREGSNSPLHF	TGTGCCTGGAGTAGGGAGGGCTCGAATTCACCCCTCCACTTT
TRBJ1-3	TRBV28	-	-	CASGGSSRNTIYF	TGTGCCAGCGGGGGCAGCAGCAGAAACACCATATATTTT
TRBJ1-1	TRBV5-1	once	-	CASSQPTVPGAFF	TGCGCCAGCAGCCAGCCGACGGTCCCGGGAGCTTTCTTT
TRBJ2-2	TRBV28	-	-	CASSLSDYTGELFF	TGTGCCAGCAGTTTAAGTGACTACACCGGGGAGCTGTTTTTT
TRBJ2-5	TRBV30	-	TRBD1	CAWYRGHETQYF	TGTGCCTGGTACAGGGGGCACGAGACCCAGTACTTC
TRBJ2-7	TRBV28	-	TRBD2	CASSPGLVVSSYEQYF	TGTGCCAGCAGTCCGGGACTAGTGGTTAGCAGCTACGAGCAGTACTTC
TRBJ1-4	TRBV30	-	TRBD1	CAWSVQAPGGGGKLFF	TGTGCCTGGAGTGTACAAGCTCCAGGGGGCGGTGGAAAACTGTTTTTT